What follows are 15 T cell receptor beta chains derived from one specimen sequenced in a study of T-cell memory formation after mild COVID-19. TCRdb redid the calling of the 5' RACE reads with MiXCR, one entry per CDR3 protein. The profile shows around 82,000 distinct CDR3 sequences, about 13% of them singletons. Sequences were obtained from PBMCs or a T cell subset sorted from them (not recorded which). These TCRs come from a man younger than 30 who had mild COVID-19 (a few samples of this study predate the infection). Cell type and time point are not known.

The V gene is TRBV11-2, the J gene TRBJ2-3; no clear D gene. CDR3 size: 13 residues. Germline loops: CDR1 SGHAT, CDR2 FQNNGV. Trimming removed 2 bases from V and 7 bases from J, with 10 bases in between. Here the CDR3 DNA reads TGTGCCAGCAGCTTAAGGGATAGGAATACGCAGTATTTT. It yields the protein CASSLRDRNTQYF.

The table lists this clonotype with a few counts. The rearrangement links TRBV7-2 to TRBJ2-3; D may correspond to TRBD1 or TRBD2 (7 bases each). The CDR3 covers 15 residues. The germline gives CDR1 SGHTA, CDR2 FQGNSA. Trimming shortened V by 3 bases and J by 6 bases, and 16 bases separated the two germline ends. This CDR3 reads CASSFFPGGGDTQYF. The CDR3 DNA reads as TGTGCCAGCAGCTTTTTCCCAGGGGGAGGGGATACGCAGTATTTT.

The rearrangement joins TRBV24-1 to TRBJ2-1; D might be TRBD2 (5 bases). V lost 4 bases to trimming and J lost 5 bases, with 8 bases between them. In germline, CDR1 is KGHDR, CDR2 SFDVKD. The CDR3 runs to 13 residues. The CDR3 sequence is CATSEIGNNEQFF. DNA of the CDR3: TGTGCCACCAGTGAGATCGGGAACAATGAGCAGTTCTTC.

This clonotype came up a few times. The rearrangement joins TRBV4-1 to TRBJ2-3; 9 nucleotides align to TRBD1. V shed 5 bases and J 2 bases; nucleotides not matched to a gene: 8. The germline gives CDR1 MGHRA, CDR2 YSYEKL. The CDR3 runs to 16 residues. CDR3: CASSLSGTGLTDTQYF. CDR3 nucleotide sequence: TGCGCCAGCAGCTTAAGTGGGACAGGGCTCACAGATACGCAGTATTTT.

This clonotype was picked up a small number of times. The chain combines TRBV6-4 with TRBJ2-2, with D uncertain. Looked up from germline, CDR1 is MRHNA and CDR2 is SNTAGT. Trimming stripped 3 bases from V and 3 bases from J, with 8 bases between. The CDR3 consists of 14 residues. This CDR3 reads CASSEKVYTGELFF. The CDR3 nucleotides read TGTGCCAGCAGTGAGAAGGTGTACACCGGGGAGCTGTTTTTT.

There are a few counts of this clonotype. The CDR3 spells CASSVRALSPGLYNEQFF. The CDR3 DNA follows: TGTGCCAGCAGTGTTAGGGCCCTTTCCCCCGGCTTATACAATGAGCAGTTCTTC. This chain uses TRBV2 with TRBJ2-1, with no clear D. There are 18 residues in the CDR3. Germline loops: CDR1 SNHLY, CDR2 FYNNEI. V lost 4 bases and J lost 4, with 23 bases in between.

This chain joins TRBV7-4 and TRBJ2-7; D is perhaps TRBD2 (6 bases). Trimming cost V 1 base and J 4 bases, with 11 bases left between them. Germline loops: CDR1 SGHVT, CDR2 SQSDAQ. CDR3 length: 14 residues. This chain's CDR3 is CASSLVRGWYEQYF. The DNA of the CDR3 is TGTGCCAGCAGCTTAGTGCGGGGCTGGTACGAGCAGTACTTC. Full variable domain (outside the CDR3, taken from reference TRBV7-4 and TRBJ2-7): GAGVSQSPRYKVAKRGRDVALRCDSISGHVTLYWYRQTLGQGSEVLTYSQSDAQRDKSGRPSGRFSAERPERSVSTLKIQRTEQGDSAVYLCASSLVRGWYEQYFGPGTRLTVT.

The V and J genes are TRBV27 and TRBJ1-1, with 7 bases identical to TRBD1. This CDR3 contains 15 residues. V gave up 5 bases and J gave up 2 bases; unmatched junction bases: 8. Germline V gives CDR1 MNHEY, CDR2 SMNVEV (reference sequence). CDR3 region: CASSLETGSNTEAFF. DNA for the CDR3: TGTGCCAGCAGTCTCGAGACAGGGTCAAACACTGAAGCTTTCTTT.

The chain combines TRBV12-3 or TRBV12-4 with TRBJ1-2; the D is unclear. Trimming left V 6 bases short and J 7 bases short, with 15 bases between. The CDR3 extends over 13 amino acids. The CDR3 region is CASSLNTGAGYTF. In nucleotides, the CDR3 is TGTGCCAGCAGCCTTAATACGGGCGCTGGCTACACCTTC.

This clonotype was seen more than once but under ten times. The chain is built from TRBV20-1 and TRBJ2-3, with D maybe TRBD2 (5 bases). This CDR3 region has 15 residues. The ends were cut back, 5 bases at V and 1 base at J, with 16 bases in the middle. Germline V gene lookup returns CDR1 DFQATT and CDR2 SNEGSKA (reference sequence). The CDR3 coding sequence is TGCAGTGCTCGGGTATCGGGATTGGGCACAGATACGCAGTATTTT. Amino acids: CSARVSGLGTDTQYF.

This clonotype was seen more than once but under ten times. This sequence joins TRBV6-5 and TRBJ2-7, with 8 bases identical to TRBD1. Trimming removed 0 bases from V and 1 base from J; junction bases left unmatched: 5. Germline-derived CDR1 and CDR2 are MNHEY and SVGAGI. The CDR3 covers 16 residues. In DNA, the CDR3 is TGTGCCAGCAGTTACTCGATCGGGGACAGGTCCTACGAGCAGTACTTC. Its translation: CASSYSIGDRSYEQYF.

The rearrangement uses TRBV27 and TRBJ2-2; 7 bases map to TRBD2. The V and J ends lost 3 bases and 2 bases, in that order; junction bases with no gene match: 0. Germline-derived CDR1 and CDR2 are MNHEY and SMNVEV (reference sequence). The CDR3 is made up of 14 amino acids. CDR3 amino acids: CASSLGLNTGELFF. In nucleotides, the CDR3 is TGTGCCAGCAGTTTGGGACTAAACACCGGGGAGCTGTTTTTT.

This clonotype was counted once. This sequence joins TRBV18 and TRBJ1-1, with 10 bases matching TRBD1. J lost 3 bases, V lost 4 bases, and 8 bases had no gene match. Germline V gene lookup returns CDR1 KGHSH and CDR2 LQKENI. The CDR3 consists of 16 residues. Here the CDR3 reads CASSRSFGQGDTEAFF. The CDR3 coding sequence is TGTGCCAGCTCACGTTCATTTGGACAGGGGGACACTGAAGCTTTCTTT.

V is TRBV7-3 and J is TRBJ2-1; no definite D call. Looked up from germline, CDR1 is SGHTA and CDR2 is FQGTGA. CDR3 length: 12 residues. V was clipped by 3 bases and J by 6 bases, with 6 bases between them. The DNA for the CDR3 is TGTGCCAGCAGCTTTGCAGCCAATGAGCAGTTCTTC. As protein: CASSFAANEQFF.

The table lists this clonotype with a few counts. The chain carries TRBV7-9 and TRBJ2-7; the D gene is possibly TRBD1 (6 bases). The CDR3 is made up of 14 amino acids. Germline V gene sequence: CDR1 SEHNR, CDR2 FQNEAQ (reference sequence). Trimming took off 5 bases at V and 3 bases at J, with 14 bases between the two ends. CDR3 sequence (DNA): TGTGCCAGCAGCCTCGGGGACAAGGGCTACGAGCAGTACTTC. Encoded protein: CASSLGDKGYEQYF.